One sample yielded the 24 T cell receptor beta chains listed below, sequenced in a study of blood T cell repertoires in COVID-19. Method: immunoSEQ multiplex PCR; TCRdb's copy keeps in-frame clones and lacks some. Seen here are some 190,000 clones, 70% to 90% observed once, and the top ten hold around 4.9%. Sequences were obtained from peripheral blood. The receptors originated from a woman at least 80 years old with acute or convalescent COVID-19.

This chain joins TRBV2 and TRBJ1-1; D remains unclear. The CDR3 runs to 11 residues. The ends were cut back, 6 bases at V and 8 bases at J, with 10 bases in the middle. Per the germline V gene, CDR1 is SNHLY and CDR2 is FYNNEI. The CDR3 sequence is CASSRTTEAFF. Written as DNA, the CDR3 is TGTGCCAGCAGCCGTACTACCGAAGCTTTCTTT.

This clone appeared a few times. This chain uses TRBV27 with TRBJ1-2; D gene unclear. Between the trimmed V and J ends, which lost 3 bases and 4 bases, there was a span of 9 bases. CDR3 length: 13 residues. Germline V gene data show CDR1 as MNHEY and CDR2 as SMNVEV (reference sequence). CDR3 residues: CASSFSHAYGYTF. CDR3 coding DNA: TGTGCCAGCAGTTTCTCACACGCCTATGGCTACACCTTC.

This rearrangement joins TRBV13 to TRBJ2-1, with 10 nucleotides matching TRBD1. V lost 4 bases to trimming and J lost 1 base; unmatched junction nucleotides: 1. CDR3 length: 15 amino acids. Germline loops: CDR1 PRHDT, CDR2 FYEKMQ (reference sequence). CDR3 region: CASSSDRGSYNEQFF. The CDR3 DNA is TGTGCCAGCAGCTCGGACAGGGGGTCCTACAATGAGCAGTTCTTC.

The count of this clone is one. The V and J genes are TRBV7-2 and TRBJ2-2, with 7 bases fitting TRBD2. CDR1 is SGHTA and CDR2 is FQGNSA in the germline V gene. This CDR3 has 16 residues. V dropped 0 bases and J dropped 4; count of bases not matched to a gene: 5. This chain's CDR3 is CASSLASGPGTGELFF. DNA for the CDR3: TGTGCCAGCAGCTTAGCTAGCGGGCCCGGCACCGGGGAGCTGTTTTTT.

J is TRBJ2-7 and V is TRBV6-5, with TRBD2 identical over 7 bases. Looked up from germline, CDR1 is MNHEY and CDR2 is SVGAGI. V was pared by 9 bases and J by 0 bases, with 8 bases of the junction left unmatched. There are 14 residues in the CDR3. DNA for the CDR3: TGTGCCAGTGAACCGGGGGGTAACTCCTACGAGCAGTACTTC. Residues: CASEPGGNSYEQYF.

This clone was picked up one time. The chain combines TRBV18 with TRBJ1-1, with a weak D call TRBD1 (6 bases). Germline values: CDR1 KGHSH, CDR2 LQKENI. V gave up 3 bases and J gave up 0 bases, with 17 bases separating them. The CDR3 contains 17 residues. DNA of the CDR3: TGTGCCAGCTCACCGATAAAGGTTGACAGGATGAACACTGAAGCTTTCTTT. Amino acid sequence: CASSPIKVDRMNTEAFF. The full variable domain, rest sourced from reference TRBV18 and TRBJ1-1, is NAGVMQNPRHLVRRRGQEARLRCSPMKGHSHVYWYRQLPEEGLKFMVYLQKENIIDESGMPKERFSAEFPKEGPSILRIQQVVRGDSAAYFCASSPIKVDRMNTEAFFGQGTRLTVV.

With respect to this clone: An end of the junction does not agree with germline; a read error may underlie this. This rearrangement joins TRBV18 to TRBJ2-7; D perhaps matches TRBD2 (6 bases). The CDR3 runs to 15 residues. Looked up from germline, CDR1 is KGHSH and CDR2 is LQKENI. The CDR3 coding sequence is TGTGCCAGCTCTCCACTAGCCGGGAAGCAGACCGAGCAGTACTTC. The encoded protein is CASSPLAGKQTEQYF. The full variable domain, with the rest looked up from reference TRBV18 and TRBJ2-7, is NAGVMQNPRHLVRRRGQEARLRCSPMKGHSHVYWYRQLPEEGLKFMVYLQKENIIDESGMPKERFSAEFPKEGPSILRIQQVVRGDSAAYFCASSPLAGKQTEQYFGPGTRLTVT.

The J gene is TRBJ2-3, the V gene TRBV5-1; a weak D match, TRBD1 (5 bases). Germline CDR1 reads SGHRS; CDR2 reads YFSETQ. The CDR3 totals 13 residues. The V and J ends lost 2 bases and 1 base respectively, with 5 bases between them. The CDR3 sequence is CASSLQGTDTQYF. The CDR3 DNA follows: TGCGCCAGCAGCTTACAGGGCACAGATACGCAGTATTTT.

The V gene is TRBV19, the J gene TRBJ1-3; 7 bases map to TRBD1. The CDR3 runs to 16 residues. The V segment lost 9 bases and the J segment 3 bases; nucleotides outside the gene matches: 14. Germline V gene lookup returns CDR1 LNHDA and CDR2 SQIVND (reference sequence). The CDR3 coding sequence is TGTGCCAGCTCCCGACAGGGTGAAGTATATGGAAACACCATATATTTT. Translating it yields CASSRQGEVYGNTIYF.

This chain links TRBV5-1 with TRBJ2-5; the D is unclear. Germline V gives CDR1 SGHRS, CDR2 YFSETQ. There are 13 residues in the CDR3. V lost 0 bases and J lost 5, with 8 bases in between. CDR3: CASSLAGLETQYF. DNA for the CDR3: TGCGCCAGCAGCTTGGCAGGTCTGGAGACCCAGTACTTC.

The chain combines TRBV28 with TRBJ1-4, with 7 bases aligning to TRBD1. Germline V lookup: CDR1 MDHEN, CDR2 SYDVKM. The CDR3 totals 17 residues. After removal of 4 bases from V and 8 bases from J, the junction contained 16 bases not matched to a gene. The CDR3 spells CASSSLEGGRLNEKLFF. In DNA, the CDR3 is TGTGCCAGCAGTTCATTGGAAGGGGGCAGGTTAAACGAAAAACTGTTTTTT.

The chain's CDR3 is CASSSNRDRGIGEQFF. The CDR3 coding sequence is TGTGCCAGCAGTTCAAACCGGGACAGGGGTATAGGTGAGCAGTTCTTC. The rearrangement joins TRBV27 to TRBJ2-1; TRBD1 matches 10 bases. The CDR3 is 16 residues long. J lost 9 bases, V lost 4 bases, and 12 bases had no gene match. Looked up from germline, CDR1 is MNHEY and CDR2 is SMNVEV (reference sequence).

V and J are TRBV7-3 and TRBJ2-4; TRBD1 might be the D (6 bases). Germline V gene sequence: CDR1 SGHTA, CDR2 FQGTGA. The CDR3 loop spans 17 amino acids. Trimming shortened V by 5 bases and J by 2 bases, and 19 bases separated the two germline ends. CDR3 nucleotide sequence: TGTGCCAGCAGCCCCCAAGGGGGACATACTACCAAAAACATTCAGTACTTC. This codes for CASSPQGGHTTKNIQYF.

This clone has a single count. The J gene is TRBJ2-5, the V gene TRBV7-9; possible D gene TRBD2, 6 bases. With 5 bases removed from V and 7 bases from J, the gap between germline ends came to 17 bases. Germline-derived CDR1 and CDR2 are SEHNR and FQNEAQ (reference sequence). The CDR3 spans 14 residues. The CDR3 nucleotides are TGTGCCAGCAGCACCGGGACTCCCGTTGGGACCCAGTACTTC. Its translation is CASSTGTPVGTQYF.

Only one count was recorded for this clone. The V call is TRBV18, the J call TRBJ1-2, with TRBD1 as a possible D gene (6 bases). CDR1 is KGHSH and CDR2 is LQKENI in the germline V gene. CDR3 length: 14 amino acids. V gave up 2 bases and J gave up 3 bases, with 10 bases separating them. CDR3 region: CASSPSSGDYGYTF. The CDR3 DNA reads as TGTGCCAGCTCACCAAGCTCAGGGGACTATGGCTACACCTTC.

V usage is TRBV27 and J usage is TRBJ1-5; 8 nucleotides align to TRBD1. The trim removed 4 bases at V and 4 bases at J, leaving 6 bases unmatched. Per the germline V gene, CDR1 is MNHEY and CDR2 is SMNVEV (reference sequence). The CDR3 is 15 residues long. In DNA, the CDR3 is TGTGCCAGCAGTTCCCGACAGGGGCGGAATCAGCCCCAGCATTTT. It is translated as CASSSRQGRNQPQHF.

The sample holds a few counts of this clone. The J gene is TRBJ2-3, the V gene TRBV12-3 or TRBV12-4, with D perhaps TRBD2 (5 bases). This CDR3 spans 13 amino acids. V lost 4 bases and J 14 bases, leaving 19 bases between the germline ends. The CDR3 protein is CASSSQEAGGLYF. The CDR3 DNA follows: TGTGCCAGCAGTTCCCAGGAGGCAGGAGGTCTGTATTTT.

The chain links TRBV15 to TRBJ2-4; tentative D call: TRBD2 (5 bases). V lost 0 bases, J lost 11 bases, and 14 bases lay in between. Germline V lookup: CDR1 LNHNV, CDR2 YYDKDF (reference sequence). The CDR3 spans 14 residues. The CDR3 spells CATSRDGPGRVQYF. CDR3 bases: TGTGCCACCAGCAGAGATGGGCCGGGGAGAGTTCAGTACTTC.

Regarding this clone: Other nucleotide sequences in the sample specify the same CDR3. The chain joins TRBV9 to TRBJ2-3; 12 bases agree with TRBD2. The CDR3 length is 16 residues. Germline-derived CDR1 and CDR2 are SGDLS and YYNGEE. The V gene end was trimmed by 0 bases and the J gene end by 5 bases; junction bases not matched to a gene: 4. CDR3 DNA sequence: TGTGCCAGCAGCGTAGGACTAGCGGGAGCCCAAGATACGCAGTATTTT. Encoded protein: CASSVGLAGAQDTQYF.

V and J are TRBV5-4 and TRBJ1-1; TRBD1 is a possible D gene (6 bases). CDR3 length equals 16 residues. The ends were cut back, 4 bases at V and 1 base at J, with 17 bases in the middle. The germline V gene has CDR1 SGHNT and CDR2 YYREEE (reference sequence). This chain's CDR3 is CASSPLGAGGNTEAFF. CDR3 coding DNA: TGTGCCAGCAGCCCATTGGGGGCAGGCGGGAACACTGAAGCTTTCTTT. Supplemented by reference TRBV5-4 and TRBJ1-1, the full variable domain reads ETGVTQSPTHLIKTRGQQVTLRCSSQSGHNTVSWYQQALGQGPQFIFQYYREEENGRGNFPPRFSGLQFPNYSSELNVNALELDDSALYLCASSPLGAGGNTEAFFGQGTRLTVV.

The chain recombines TRBV19 with TRBJ2-6; D unresolved. This CDR3 region has 16 residues. V was trimmed by 5 bases and J by 0 bases, leaving 11 bases between them. Per germline, CDR1 LNHDA and CDR2 SQIVND (reference sequence). CDR3 DNA: TGTGCCAGTAGTTGGCGGTTCGTCTCTGGGGCCAACGTCCTGACTTTC. It codes for CASSWRFVSGANVLTF.

The rearrangement uses TRBV18 and TRBJ1-5; D unresolved. CDR3 length: 15 amino acids. Germline CDR1 is KGHSH and CDR2 is LQKENI. V was cut by 0 bases and J by 5 bases, with 11 bases left in between. Written as DNA, the CDR3 is TGTGCCAGCTCACCACCGGACTGGGAGCATCAGCCCCAGCATTTT. Protein product: CASSPPDWEHQPQHF.

This sequence joins TRBV10-1 and TRBJ2-2; 12 bases are a match to TRBD2. This CDR3 is built from 15 residues. The junction had 3 bases not matched to a gene; V was cut back by 6 bases and J by 4 bases. The germline V gene has CDR1 WNHNN and CDR2 SYGVQD (reference sequence). Here the CDR3 reads CASSAGLAGTGELFF. The CDR3 nucleotides are TGCGCCAGCAGCGCGGGACTAGCGGGCACCGGGGAGCTGTTTTTT.

This chain joins TRBV5-1 and TRBJ1-3; the match to TRBD1 covers 7 bases. Trimming at V came to 2 bases and at J to 0 bases, leaving 5 bases not matched to a gene. This CDR3 region has 16 residues. Germline CDR1 and CDR2: SGHRS and YFSETQ. The CDR3 region has the DNA TGCGCCAGCAGCTTTAGAGGGGGCAACTCTGGAAACACCATATATTTT. This translates into CASSFRGGNSGNTIYF.